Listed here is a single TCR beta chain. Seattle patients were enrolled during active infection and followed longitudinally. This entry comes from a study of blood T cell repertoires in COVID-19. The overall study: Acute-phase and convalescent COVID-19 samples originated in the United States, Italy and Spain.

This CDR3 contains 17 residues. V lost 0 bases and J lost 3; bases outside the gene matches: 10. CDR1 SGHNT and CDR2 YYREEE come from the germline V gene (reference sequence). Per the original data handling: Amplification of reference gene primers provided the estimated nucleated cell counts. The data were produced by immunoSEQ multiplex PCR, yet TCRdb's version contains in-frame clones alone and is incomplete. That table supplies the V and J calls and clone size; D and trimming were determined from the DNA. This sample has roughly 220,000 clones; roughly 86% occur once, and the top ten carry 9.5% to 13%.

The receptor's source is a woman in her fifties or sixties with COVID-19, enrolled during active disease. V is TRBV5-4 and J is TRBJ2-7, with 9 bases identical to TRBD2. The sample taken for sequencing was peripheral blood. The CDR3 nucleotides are TGTGCCAGCAGCTTGGCCGCGGGTAGCGGGGGTATCTACGAGCAGTACTTC. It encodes CASSLAAGSGGIYEQYF.